This T cell receptor (beta chain) stems from a study of healthy donors' naive CD4 and CD8 T cells. Germline CDR1 SQVTM, CDR2 ANQGSEA. The CDR3 has 17 residues. After removal of 1 base from V and 4 bases from J, the junction contained 11 bases not matched to a gene. A linear amplification protocol produced the TCR libraries from about 0.45 ug of total RNA. Each CDR3 protein gets one entry after TCRdb re-called the reads with MiXCR. The sample has around 200,000 distinct CDR3 sequences; 65% to 75% are singletons. This clonotype appeared a few times. The chain carries TRBV29-1 and TRBJ2-2; 8 bases are a match to TRBD2. The source of this sequence is a pool of human donors in good health; the sample pools cells from several healthy donors. Sequences were obtained from naive CD4+ and CD8+ T cells sorted from blood, pooled from several donors. This CDR3 is CSVEGLATGGSTGELFF. DNA for the CDR3: TGCAGCGTTGAAGGTTTAGCTACGGGAGGGAGCACCGGGGAGCTGTTTTTT.